The clone carrying this TCR beta chain was seen more than once but under ten times. MiXCR, run by TCRdb on the RT-PCR reads, gives a single entry per CDR3 protein. The repertoire holds more than 400,000 distinct CDR3 sequences, roughly 7.6% seen once, with 13% in the top ten. Between the trimmed V and J ends, which lost 5 bases and 6 bases, there was a span of 19 bases. The CDR3 extends over 15 amino acids. Germline CDR1 SGHTA, CDR2 FQGNSA. This specimen belongs to a study of response to subunit inactivated influenza vaccine. The chain recombines TRBV7-2 with TRBJ1-2; no clear D gene. The source material was PBMCs from blood, sampled around 2 years after vaccination. This clonotype was sampled from a man aged 45 to 75 who received an inactivated influenza vaccine. The CDR3 loop reads CASSPDPTAANGYTF. The CDR3 nucleotides are TGTGCCAGCAGCCCAGACCCTACAGCGGCTAATGGCTACACCTTC.